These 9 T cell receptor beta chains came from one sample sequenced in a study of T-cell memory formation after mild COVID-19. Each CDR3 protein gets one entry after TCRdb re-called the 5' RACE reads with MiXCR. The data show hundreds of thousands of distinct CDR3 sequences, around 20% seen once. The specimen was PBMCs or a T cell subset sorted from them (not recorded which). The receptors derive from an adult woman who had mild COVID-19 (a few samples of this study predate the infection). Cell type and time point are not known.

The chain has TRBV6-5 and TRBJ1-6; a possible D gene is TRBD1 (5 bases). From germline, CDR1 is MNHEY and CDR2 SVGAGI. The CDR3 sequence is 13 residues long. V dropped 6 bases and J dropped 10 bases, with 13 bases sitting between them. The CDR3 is CASRSGGGSPLHF. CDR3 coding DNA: TGTGCCAGCAGGTCCGGGGGAGGCTCACCCCTCCACTTT.

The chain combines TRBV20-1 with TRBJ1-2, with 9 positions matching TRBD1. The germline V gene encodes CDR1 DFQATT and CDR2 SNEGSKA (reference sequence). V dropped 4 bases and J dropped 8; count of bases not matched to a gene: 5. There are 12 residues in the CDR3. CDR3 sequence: CSAKRDREGYTF. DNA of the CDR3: TGCAGTGCTAAGCGGGACAGGGAAGGCTACACCTTC.

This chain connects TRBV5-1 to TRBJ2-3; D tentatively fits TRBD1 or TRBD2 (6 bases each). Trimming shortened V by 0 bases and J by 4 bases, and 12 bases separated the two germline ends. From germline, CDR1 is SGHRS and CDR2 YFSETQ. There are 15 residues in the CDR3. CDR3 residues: CASSLEGGAPDTQYF. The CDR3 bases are TGCGCCAGCAGCTTGGAGGGGGGCGCCCCAGATACGCAGTATTTT.

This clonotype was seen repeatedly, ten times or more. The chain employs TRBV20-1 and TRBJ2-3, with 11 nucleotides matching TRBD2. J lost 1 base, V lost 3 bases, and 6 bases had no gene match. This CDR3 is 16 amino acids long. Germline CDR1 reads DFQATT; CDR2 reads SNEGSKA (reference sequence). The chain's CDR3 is CSARSPGLAGTDTQYF. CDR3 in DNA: TGCAGTGCTAGGTCGCCGGGACTAGCGGGCACAGATACGCAGTATTTT.

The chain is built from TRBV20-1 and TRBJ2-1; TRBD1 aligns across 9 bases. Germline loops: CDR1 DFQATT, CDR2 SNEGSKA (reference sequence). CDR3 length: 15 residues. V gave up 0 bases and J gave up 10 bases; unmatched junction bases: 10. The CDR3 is CSARDRDRALKEQFF. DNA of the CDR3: TGCAGTGCTAGAGATCGGGACAGGGCATTGAAGGAGCAGTTCTTC.

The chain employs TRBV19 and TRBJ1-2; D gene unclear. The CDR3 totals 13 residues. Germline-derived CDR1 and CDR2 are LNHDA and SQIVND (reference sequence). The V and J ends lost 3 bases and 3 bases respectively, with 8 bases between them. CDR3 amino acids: CASSIGVYYGYTF. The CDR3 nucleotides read TGTGCCAGTAGTATTGGGGTGTACTATGGCTACACCTTC.

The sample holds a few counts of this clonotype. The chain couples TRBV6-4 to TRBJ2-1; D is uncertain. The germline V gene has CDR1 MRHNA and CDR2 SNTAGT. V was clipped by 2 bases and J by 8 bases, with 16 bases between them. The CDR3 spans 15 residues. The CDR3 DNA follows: TGTGCCAGCAGTGACACTTGGTCGAAGCCCCATGAGCAGTTCTTC. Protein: CASSDTWSKPHEQFF.

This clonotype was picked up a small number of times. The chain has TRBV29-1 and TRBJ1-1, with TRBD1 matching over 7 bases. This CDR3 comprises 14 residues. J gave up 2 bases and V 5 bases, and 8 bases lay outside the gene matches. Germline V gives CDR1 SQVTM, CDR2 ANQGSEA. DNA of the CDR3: TGCAGCGTTCGAAAGGGGGCTTTCAACACTGAAGCTTTCTTT. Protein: CSVRKGAFNTEAFF.

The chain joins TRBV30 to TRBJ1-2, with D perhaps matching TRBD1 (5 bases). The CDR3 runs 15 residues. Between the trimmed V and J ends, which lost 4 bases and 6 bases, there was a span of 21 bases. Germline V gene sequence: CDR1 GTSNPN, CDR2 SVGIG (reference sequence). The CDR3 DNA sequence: TGTGCCTGGATCCGCGGACTCGGACAAGGGCATGGCTACACCTTC. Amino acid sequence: CAWIRGLGQGHGYTF.